The rows below give T cell receptor beta chains drawn from one sample of a study of shared clonotypes between healthy human individuals. Sequencing was performed with immunoSEQ multiplex PCR; in TCRdb, only in-frame clones are kept and a portion is missing. The sample records a few million clones, 93% being singletons. The specimen was naive CD4+ T cells from PBMCs. The receptors derive from a man aged 18 to 30 in good health. Some clones in this sample may be carry-over from other donors' samples. The CDR3 runs from the conserved cysteine through the conserved F or W. D genes are given only for firm matches. The size entry is marked missing in some rows and otherwise reads once, few, many or a size class.

v_gene	d_gene	abundance	j_gene	CDR3nt	CDR3aa
TRBV5-4	.	.	TRBJ2-2	TGTGCCAGCAGCGTGAGGTGGGGTGGCGGGGAGCTGTTTTTT	CASSVRWGGGELFF
TRBV15	.	.	TRBJ1-1	TGTGCCACCAGCAGAGAGCTGGAGGGCACTGAAGCTTTCTTT	CATSRELEGTEAFF
TRBV5-1	TRBD2	few	TRBJ2-1	TGCGCCAGCAGCTTGGGGCTAGCGGTTAATGAGCAGTTCTTC	CASSLGLAVNEQFF
TRBV6-5	.	.	TRBJ2-7	TGTGCCAGCAGCCGCACAGTTGGGAACGAGCAGTACTTC	CASSRTVGNEQYF
TRBV5-1	TRBD1	.	TRBJ1-2	TGCGCCAGCAGCTCACGGGACAGGGAAAGACGGCGCTACACCTTC	CASSSRDRERRRYTF
TRBV15	.	.	TRBJ2-5	TGTGCCACCAGCAGAGATGCCGCGTCTACCCAAGAGACCCAGTACTTC	CATSRDAASTQETQYF
TRBV5-6	TRBD2	.	TRBJ2-1	TGTGCCAGCAGCTGGGGACTAGCGGGGGACAATGAGCAGTTCTTC	CASSWGLAGDNEQFF
TRBV7-3	TRBD2	.	TRBJ2-1	TGTGCCAGCAGCCCTGGACTAGCGGGTCACAATGAGCAGTTCTTC	CASSPGLAGHNEQFF
TRBV2	.	.	TRBJ1-2	TGTGCCAGCAGTGAATCGGGCAGGGCGAGTGGCTACACCTTC	CASSESGRASGYTF
TRBV5-4	.	.	TRBJ1-2	TGTGCCAGCAGCCTAAACAGGGTCTATGGCTACACCTTC	CASSLNRVYGYTF
TRBV9	.	.	TRBJ2-6	TGTGCCAGCAGCTCGAGGCGGCTAGTGGGCAGGGAGGCTCCTGGGGCCAACGTCCTGACTTTC	CASSSRRLVGREAPGANVLTF
TRBV15	TRBD2	.	TRBJ2-7	TGTGCCACCAGCAGACCCGGTTGGGCGGGAGCAGCCCTCCATTACGAGCAGTACTTC	CATSRPGWAGAALHYEQYF
TRBV15	.	.	TRBJ2-4	TGTGCCACCAGCAGACCGTTGGGAGTTGCCAAAAACATTCAGTACTTC	CATSRPLGVAKNIQYF
TRBV18	.	.	TRBJ2-6	TGTGCCAGCTCACCTCAAAGGGCCAACGTCCTGACTTTC	CASSPQRANVLTF
TRBV5-4	TRBD1	.	TRBJ2-4	TGTGCCAGCAGCCAATTGACAGGGCCCAAAAACATTCAGTACTTC	CASSQLTGPKNIQYF
TRBV19	TRBD1	.	TRBJ1-5	TGTGCCAGTAGTACCCGACAGGGGCTGCAGCCCCAGCATTTT	CASSTRQGLQPQHF
TRBV5-1	.	.	TRBJ2-1	TGCGCCAGCAGCTTGGGTGGGCTAACCCACAATGAGCAGTTCTTC	CASSLGGLTHNEQFF
TRBV2	TRBD2	.	TRBJ2-2	TGTGCCAGCAGGGGACTAGCGGGAGGCGGCGGGGAGCTGTTTTTT	CASRGLAGGGGELFF
TRBV5-1	TRBD1	once	TRBJ1-6	TGCGCCAGCAGCGCGGGACAGGATTCACCCCTCCACTTT	CASSAGQDSPLHF
TRBV9	TRBD2	.	TRBJ2-1	TGTGCCAGCAGCGTAGCTGAGGGGCTAGCGGGTTTCTACAATGAGCAGTTCTTC	CASSVAEGLAGFYNEQFF
TRBV5-1	TRBD2	.	TRBJ2-2	TGCGCCAGCAGCTTATTGGTACTAGCGGGTAACACCGGGGAGCTGTTTTTT	CASSLLVLAGNTGELFF
TRBV7-7	.	.	TRBJ2-1	TGTGCCAGCAGCTTGGGACCAAAAAATGAGCAGTTCTTC	CASSLGPKNEQFF
TRBV6-4	.	.	TRBJ2-5	TGTGCCAGCAGGGTGGGGCCGACGGGCGCGAAGACCCAGTACTTC	CASRVGPTGAKTQYF
TRBV19	.	.	TRBJ1-2	TGTGCCAGTAGTAATCCCGGCAGAGACTATGGCTACACCTTC	CASSNPGRDYGYTF
TRBV7-6	.	.	TRBJ2-2	TGTGCCAGCAGCTTAGACTTCAACGGGGAGCTGTTTTTT	CASSLDFNGELFF
TRBV18	.	few	TRBJ1-1	TGTGCCAGCTCACCACTCGTCTCAGGGAACACTGAAGCTTTCTTT	CASSPLVSGNTEAFF
TRBV5-6	TRBD1	.	TRBJ2-4	TGTGCCAGCAGCTCTGTACAGGGGGCCAAAAACATTCAGTACTTC	CASSSVQGAKNIQYF
TRBV7-6	.	.	TRBJ1-6	TGTGCCAGCAGCCCCTTGGGGGCCATAAATTCACCCCTCCACTTT	CASSPLGAINSPLHF
TRBV6-5	.	.	TRBJ2-7	TGTGCCACCAAGGATCGGGACTCTGAGCAGTACTTC	CATKDRDSEQYF
TRBV19	.	.	TRBJ2-7	TGTGCCAGTAGGTCCGGGACCCACGAGCAGTACTTC	CASRSGTHEQYF
TRBV5-8	.	.	TRBJ2-3	TGTGCCAGCAGCTTTATGCGGGAAGAATTGGCAGATACGCAGTATTTT	CASSFMREELADTQYF
TRBV11-2	TRBD2	.	TRBJ2-5	TGTGCCAGCAGCTTTCCGGGGGGGCGGATCCAGTACTTC	CASSFPGGRIQYF
TRBV7-9	TRBD1	once	TRBJ2-2	TGTGCCAGCAGCGCCGGGACAGGGGACACCGGGGAGCTGTTTTTT	CASSAGTGDTGELFF
TRBV29-1	TRBD1	once	TRBJ1-2	TGCAGCGTTGCAGGGGGCCTTGGCTATGGCTACACCTTC	CSVAGGLGYGYTF
TRBV4-1	TRBD2	.	TRBJ2-7	TGCGCCAGCAGCCAAGATGGGGGGGATGGCTCCGAGCAGTACTTC	CASSQDGGDGSEQYF
TRBV28	.	.	TRBJ1-1	TGTGCCAGCAGGACCGAGCAGAACACTGAAGCTTTCTTT	CASRTEQNTEAFF
TRBV2	.	.	TRBJ2-2	TGTGCCAGCAGTGCGGCGGTGACCGGGGAGCTGTTTTTT	CASSAAVTGELFF
TRBV7-8	TRBD1	.	TRBJ2-7	TGTGCCAGCAGCTTCACCCTGGGGGACAGGGGGGGCGAGCAGTACTTC	CASSFTLGDRGGEQYF
TRBV7-2	TRBD1	.	TRBJ2-4	TGTGCCAGCAGCTTGGGGGACAGGGGCAACAAGTACTTC	CASSLGDRGNKYF
TRBV7-2	.	.	TRBJ1-3	TGTGCCAGCAGCTCCGAGGGAGCTGGAAACACCATATATTTT	CASSSEGAGNTIYF
TRBV27	.	.	TRBJ1-2	TGTGCCAGTGCTCCTCCTCCGGGACGGTTAGGCGGCTACACCTTC	CASAPPPGRLGGYTF
TRBV5-1	TRBD2	.	TRBJ2-2	TGCGCCAGCAGCTTGGGGCCAGCGGGAGAGGGCACCGGGGAGCTGTTTTTT	CASSLGPAGEGTGELFF
TRBV27	TRBD2	few	TRBJ2-2	TGTGCCAGCAGTATGACTAGCCCCGGGGAGCTGTTTTTT	CASSMTSPGELFF
TRBV2	.	few	TRBJ1-5	TGTGCCAGCAACATGGCCCGACAGCCCCAGCATTTT	CASNMARQPQHF
TRBV7-3	.	.	TRBJ2-5	TGTGCCAGCAGCCTGACACGCCAAGAGACCCAGTACTTC	CASSLTRQETQYF
TRBV18	.	.	TRBJ1-1	TGTGCCAGCTCACCTGTGGGCAGAACGAACACTGAAGCTTTCTTT	CASSPVGRTNTEAFF
TRBV5-1	.	.	TRBJ2-7	TGCGCCAGCAGCTTGGCGGGCCCCTACGAGCAGTACTTC	CASSLAGPYEQYF
TRBV11-2	TRBD1	.	TRBJ1-1	TGTGCCAGCAGGCCTGCAGGGGGAAGCACTGAAGCTTTCTTT	CASRPAGGSTEAFF
TRBV5-1	TRBD2	.	TRBJ2-1	TGCGCCAGCAGCTTGGAGAGGGGAGGGGCCCAGCGATTCTTC	CASSLERGGAQRFF
TRBV5-4	.	.	TRBJ1-1	TGTGCCAGCAGCTTGGGGACAGAGCTTGAAGCTTTCTTT	CASSLGTELEAFF
TRBV20-1	.	few	TRBJ1-4	TGCAACAGCCTTTGGGAAACGAGCTTTTTT	CNSLWETSFF
TRBV5-1	.	.	TRBJ2-5	TGCGCCAGCAGCTTCAACACGGGTAAAGAGACCCAGTACTTC	CASSFNTGKETQYF
TRBV9	.	.	TRBJ1-4	TGTGCCAGCAGCCAGGGGACGGATTATATAACTAATGAAAAACTGTTTTTT	CASSQGTDYITNEKLFF
TRBV19	.	.	TRBJ2-1	TGTGCCAGTAGGTTTAGTCTTAGCTCCTACAATGAGCAGTTCTTC	CASRFSLSSYNEQFF
TRBV10-3	TRBD2	.	TRBJ2-1	TGTGCCACCCACAGAGGACTAGCGGGAGGAGTAATCGGAAATGAGCAGTTCTTC	CATHRGLAGGVIGNEQFF